These 5 T cell receptor beta chains originate from one sample sequenced in a study of T-cell memory formation after mild COVID-19. TCRdb redid the calling of the 5' RACE reads with MiXCR, one entry per CDR3 protein. The table shows roughly 250,000 distinct CDR3 sequences, with 15% to 20% occurring only once. Sequencing used PBMCs or a T cell subset sorted from them (not recorded which). The source of these receptors is a man aged 18 to 35 who had mild COVID-19 (a few samples of this study predate the infection). Cell type and time point are not known.

The chain links TRBV12-3 or TRBV12-4 to TRBJ2-6; D remains unclear. CDR3 length equals 14 residues. Trimming cost V 5 bases and J 2 bases, with 7 bases left between them. CDR3 coding DNA: TGTGCCAGCAGTACTTTCGCTGGGGCCAACGTCCTGACTTTC. As protein: CASSTFAGANVLTF.

This clonotype was recorded many times. V is TRBV12-3 or TRBV12-4 and J is TRBJ2-5; D call uncertain. CDR3 length: 14 amino acids. V lost 5 bases and J lost 5, with 15 bases in between. In DNA form, the CDR3 reads TGTGCCAGCAGTCTCATAGGCATCGAGGAGACCCAGTACTTC. This codes for CASSLIGIEETQYF.

This clonotype showed up many times. The rearrangement uses TRBV5-1 and TRBJ2-5, with unresolved D. This CDR3 is built from 11 residues. Germline V gene sequence: CDR1 SGHRS, CDR2 YFSETQ. V was cut by 7 bases and J by 4 bases, with 8 bases left in between. The CDR3 DNA reads as TGCGCCAGCTCCCACGGAGAGACCCAGTACTTC. It specifies CASSHGETQYF.

The CDR3 sequence: CASSLGRGGTRHGYTF. The CDR3 DNA reads TGTGCCAGCAGCTTAGGCAGGGGGGGCACCAGACATGGCTACACCTTC. The chain is built from TRBV7-2 and TRBJ1-2; the match to TRBD1 covers 7 bases. CDR1 is SGHTA, CDR2 FQGNSA, per germline. Losses at the gene ends were 1 base for V and 6 bases for J; bases not matched to a gene: 11. CDR3 length equals 16 residues.

This clonotype has a handful of counts. The chain recombines TRBV5-1 with TRBJ2-3; the match to TRBD2 covers 14 bases. The CDR3 runs 19 residues. Trimming took 4 bases from V and 1 from J; bases not matched to a gene: 11. Germline CDR1 SGHRS, CDR2 YFSETQ. The CDR3 sequence: CASSLGLAGAGSRTDTQYF. CDR3 nucleotide sequence: TGCGCCAGCAGCCTGGGACTAGCGGGGGCGGGAAGCCGCACAGATACGCAGTATTTT. Looking up the rest from reference TRBV5-1 and TRBJ2-3 gives the full variable domain: KAGVTQTPRYLIKTRGQQVTLSCSPISGHRSVSWYQQTPGQGLQFLFEYFSETQRNKGNFPGRFSGRQFSNSRSEMNVSTLELGDSALYLCASSLGLAGAGSRTDTQYFGPGTRLTVL.